The present entry profiles one T cell receptor beta chain with its context. Its specificity is not known. This sample was taken from a study of CD4+ T cells in melanoma. Study results and limitations: Diverse differentiation states were reported for melanoma neoantigen-specific CD4+ T cells. A reported correlation linked neoantigen-specific CD4+ T cells to CD8+, macrophage and B cell function.

There are 15 residues in the CDR3. In germline, CDR1 is SGHDT, CDR2 YYEEEE. V shed 1 base and J shed 6 bases, with 13 bases lying between them. The data were produced by immunoSEQ multiplex PCR, yet TCRdb's version contains in-frame clones alone and is incomplete. Of about 9,900 clones detected, around 72% appear once; the ten largest clones hold about 24%. The genes are TRBV5-6 and TRBJ1-4, with D possibly being TRBD1 (6 bases). This clonotype was sampled from a human donor with melanoma. Sequencing was carried out using tumor tissue. CDR3 nucleotide sequence: TGTGCCAGCAGCTTGAGAGGGGCAGGGGATGAAAAACTGTTTTTT. Its translation is CASSLRGAGDEKLFF.